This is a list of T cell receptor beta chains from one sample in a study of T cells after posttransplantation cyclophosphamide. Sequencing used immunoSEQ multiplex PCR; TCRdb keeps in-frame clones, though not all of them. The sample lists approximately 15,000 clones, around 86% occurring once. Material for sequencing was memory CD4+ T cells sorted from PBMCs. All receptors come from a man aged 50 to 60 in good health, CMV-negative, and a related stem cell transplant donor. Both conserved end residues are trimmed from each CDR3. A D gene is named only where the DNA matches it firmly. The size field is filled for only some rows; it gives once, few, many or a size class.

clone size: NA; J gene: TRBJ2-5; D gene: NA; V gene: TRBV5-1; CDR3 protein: ASSRISGETQY
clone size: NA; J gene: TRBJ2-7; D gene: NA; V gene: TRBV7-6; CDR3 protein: ASSLEFPMRGKVYEQY
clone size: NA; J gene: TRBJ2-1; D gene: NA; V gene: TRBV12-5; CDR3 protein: ASGLVQVGEQF
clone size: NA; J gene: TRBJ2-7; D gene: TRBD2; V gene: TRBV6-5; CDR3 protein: ASRRRTSESYEQY
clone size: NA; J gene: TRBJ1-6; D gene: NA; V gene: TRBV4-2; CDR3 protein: ASSQPQGFNSPLH
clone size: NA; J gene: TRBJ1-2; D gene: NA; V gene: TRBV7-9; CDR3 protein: ASSLSAGGGYGYT
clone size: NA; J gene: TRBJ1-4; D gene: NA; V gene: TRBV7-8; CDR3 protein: ASSPRSRAEKLF
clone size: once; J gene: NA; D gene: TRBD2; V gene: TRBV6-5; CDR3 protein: ASSYSGGNEQY
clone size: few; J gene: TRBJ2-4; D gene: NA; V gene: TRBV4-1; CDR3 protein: ASSQGPPRAKNIQY
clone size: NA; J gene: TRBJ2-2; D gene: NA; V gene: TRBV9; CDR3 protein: ASSVSRIPGELF
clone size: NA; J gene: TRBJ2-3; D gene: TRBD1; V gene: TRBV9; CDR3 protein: ASSVGTAPTDTQY
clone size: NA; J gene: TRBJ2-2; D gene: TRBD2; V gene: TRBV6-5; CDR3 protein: ASRPPAGTGELF
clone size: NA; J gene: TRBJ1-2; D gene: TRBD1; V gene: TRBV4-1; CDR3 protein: ASSLGGQGAWNT
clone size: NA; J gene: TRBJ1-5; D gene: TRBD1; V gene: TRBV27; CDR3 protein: ASSPRQGSNQPQH
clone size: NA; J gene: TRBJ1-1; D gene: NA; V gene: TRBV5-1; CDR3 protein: ASTPSRGPTEAF
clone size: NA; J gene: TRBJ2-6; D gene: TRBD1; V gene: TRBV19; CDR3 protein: ASRGDRFNVLT
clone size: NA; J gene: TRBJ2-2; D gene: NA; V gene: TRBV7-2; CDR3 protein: ASSSLSNTGELF
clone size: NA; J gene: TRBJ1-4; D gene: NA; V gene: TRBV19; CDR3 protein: ASNPGVEGRKTV
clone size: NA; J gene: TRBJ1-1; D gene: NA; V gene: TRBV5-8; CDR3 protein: ASSLVVGVRTEAF
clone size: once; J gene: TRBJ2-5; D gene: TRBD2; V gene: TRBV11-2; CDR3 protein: ASSFPGGGAETQY
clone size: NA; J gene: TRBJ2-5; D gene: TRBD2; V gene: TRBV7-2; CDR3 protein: ASSFGGGAGTQY
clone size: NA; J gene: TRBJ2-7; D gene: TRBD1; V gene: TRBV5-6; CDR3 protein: ASSWRTGPYEQY
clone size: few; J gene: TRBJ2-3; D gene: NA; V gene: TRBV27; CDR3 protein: ASKRGTYTDTQY
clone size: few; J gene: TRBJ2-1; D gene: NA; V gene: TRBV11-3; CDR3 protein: ASSLTSGYNEQF
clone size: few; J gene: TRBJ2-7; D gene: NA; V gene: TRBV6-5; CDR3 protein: ASTEGAPWNEQY
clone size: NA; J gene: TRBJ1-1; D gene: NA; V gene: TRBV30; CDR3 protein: AWREGAYTEAF
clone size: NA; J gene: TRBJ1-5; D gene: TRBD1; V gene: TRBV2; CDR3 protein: ASSTDRGVGQPQH
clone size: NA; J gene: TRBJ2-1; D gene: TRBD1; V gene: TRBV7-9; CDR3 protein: ASSLRGQALYNEQF
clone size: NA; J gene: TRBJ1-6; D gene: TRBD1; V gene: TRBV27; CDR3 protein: ASSSDRVREDSPLH
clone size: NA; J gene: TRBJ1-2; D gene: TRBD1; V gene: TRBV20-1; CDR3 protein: SASGQGMRT
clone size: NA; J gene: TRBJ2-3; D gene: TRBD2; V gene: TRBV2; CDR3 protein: ASRRLAGGATQY
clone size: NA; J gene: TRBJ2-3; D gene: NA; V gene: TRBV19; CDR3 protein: ASKLPGSPRGSYTQY
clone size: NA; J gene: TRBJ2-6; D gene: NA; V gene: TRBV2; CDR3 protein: ASIEGLTPGANVLT
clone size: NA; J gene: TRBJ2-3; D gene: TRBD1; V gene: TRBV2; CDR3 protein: ASTLSAGGRTDTQY
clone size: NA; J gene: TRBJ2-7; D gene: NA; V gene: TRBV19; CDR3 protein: ASSIGNPFYEQY
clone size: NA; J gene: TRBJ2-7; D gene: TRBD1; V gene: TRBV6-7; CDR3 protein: ASSRRDSSYEQY
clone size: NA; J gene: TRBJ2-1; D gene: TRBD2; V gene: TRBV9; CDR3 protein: ASSAGGRVHNEQF
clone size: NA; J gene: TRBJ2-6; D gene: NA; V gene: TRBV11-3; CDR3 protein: ASSPGTYGANVLT
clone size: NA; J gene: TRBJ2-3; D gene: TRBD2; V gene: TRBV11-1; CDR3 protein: ASSLIAGGLLDTDTQY
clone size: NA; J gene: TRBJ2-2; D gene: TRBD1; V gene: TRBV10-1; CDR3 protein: ATATGGNSNTGELF
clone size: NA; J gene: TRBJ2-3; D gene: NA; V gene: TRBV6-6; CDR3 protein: ASRLSAVGTDTQY
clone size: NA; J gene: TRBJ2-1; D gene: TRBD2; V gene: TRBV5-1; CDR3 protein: ASSLVLAGSDEQF
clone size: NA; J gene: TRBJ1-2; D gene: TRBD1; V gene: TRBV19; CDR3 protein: ASSIGSGTGGFYGYT
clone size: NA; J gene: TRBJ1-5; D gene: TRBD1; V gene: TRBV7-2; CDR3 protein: ASSLASGGQGNQPQH
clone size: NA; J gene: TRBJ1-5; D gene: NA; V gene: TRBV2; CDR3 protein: ASKRDSNQPQH
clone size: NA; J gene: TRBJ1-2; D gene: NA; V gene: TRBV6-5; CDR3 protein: ASSFGQSNYGYT
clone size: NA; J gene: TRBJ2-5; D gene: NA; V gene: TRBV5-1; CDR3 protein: ASSLYQSQETQY
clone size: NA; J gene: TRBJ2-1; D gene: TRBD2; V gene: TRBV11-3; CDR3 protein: ASSLGASGSSNEQF
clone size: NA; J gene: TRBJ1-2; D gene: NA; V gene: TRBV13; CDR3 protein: ASSPGGTRRLHYGYT